The entry below describes one T cell receptor (beta chain). Its cognate antigen is unknown. These data come from a study of vaccination and CD4 T cells after COVID-19. Sequencing of cultured CD4+ T cell DNA used the Oncomine TCR Beta short-read assay. One entry per CDR3 protein results from TCRdb running MiXCR on the PCR reads. The sample has more than 6,000 distinct CDR3 sequences; less than 25% are singletons. Noted treatment: approximately nine-day PBMC culture with coronavirus spike peptide pools or control peptides (ViraFEST assay). The source material was CD4+ T cells from blood, cultured in vitro, sampled after SARS-CoV-2 vaccination. This TCR derives from a human donor who had recovered from COVID-19.

Written as DNA, the CDR3 is TGTGCCAGCAGTCCGACAGGCCGCTCTGGGGCCAACGTCCTGACTTTC. Encoded protein: CASSPTGRSGANVLTF. The chain uses TRBV6-1 and TRBJ2-6; D perhaps matches TRBD1 (6 bases). Germline V gene data show CDR1 as MNHNS and CDR2 as SASEGT. V lost 5 bases, J lost 0 bases, and 11 bases lay in between. This CDR3 region has 16 residues.